This T cell receptor (beta chain) comes out of a study of Ad26.COV2.S vaccination and SARS-CoV-2 variants. Details on this clone: The antigen remains undetermined.

Treatment denoted: some 20 received Ad26.COV2.S at low or high dose, single or two shots; a few received placebo; per-sample allocation not given. Sampling was done on day 63 after the first vaccine or placebo injection. Wuhan-strain spike was delivered by a replication-incompetent Ad26 vector. The data were produced by immunoSEQ multiplex PCR, yet TCRdb's version contains in-frame clones alone and is incomplete. The sample lists about 500,000 clones; 80% to 90% were seen once. V gave up 5 bases and J gave up 4 bases; unmatched junction bases: 5. The CDR3 sequence is 15 residues long. Germline lookup yields CDR1 SEHNR and CDR2 FQNEAQ (reference sequence). Overall study findings and caveats: CD8+ and CD4+ T cells specific for spike reportedly responded with substantial breadth after vaccination.

The clonotype originates from a person between 18 and 60 years old who received the Ad26.COV2.S COVID-19 vaccine or a placebo. The chain joins TRBV7-9 to TRBJ2-2; 9 bases fit TRBD2. This material consisted of peripheral blood, taken in a trial of Ad26.COV2.S vaccine versus placebo. The CDR3 loop reads CASSPLAGSTGELFF. The CDR3 coding sequence is TGTGCCAGCAGCCCACTAGCGGGCTCCACCGGGGAGCTGTTTTTT.